These 30 T cell receptor beta chains were all obtained from the same sample, sequenced in a study of human T cells and chemical hapten exposure. TCRdb re-analysed the RACE reads in MiXCR, keeping a single row per CDR3 protein. The repertoire holds 300,000 to 450,000 distinct CDR3 sequences, with around 5% as singletons. Stated time point: pre-sensitization, week 0. Treatment described: therapeutic diphenylcyclopropenone sensitization with weekly scalp DPC. This specimen consisted of whole blood, obtained in connection with sensitization to the hapten diphenylcyclopropenone (DPC). Receptor source: a woman between 18 and 29 years old with alopecia areata. Some clones in this sample may be carry-over from other donors' samples.

A few counts support this clonotype. The rearrangement uses TRBV4-1 and TRBJ2-1; no clear D. The CDR3 extends over 13 amino acids. V lost 4 bases to trimming and J lost 4 bases, with 8 bases between them. Germline V CDR1 and CDR2: MGHRA, YSYEKL. The CDR3 DNA sequence: TGCGCCAGCAGCCGAAACTTATACAATGAGCAGTTCTTC. Translated: CASSRNLYNEQFF.

This clonotype was seen more than once but under ten times. V usage is TRBV28 and J usage is TRBJ1-2; D is undetermined. Germline V gene data show CDR1 as MDHEN and CDR2 as SYDVKM. The CDR3 has 14 residues. V was pared by 7 bases and J by 2 bases, with 14 bases between. CDR3 DNA: TGTGCCAGCACCCTAGGCGGGTACAACTATGGCTACACCTTC. Its protein is CASTLGGYNYGYTF.

This clonotype was detected many times. V usage is TRBV6-5 and J usage is TRBJ2-3; D is uncertain. V gave up 4 bases and J gave up 0 bases, with 5 bases separating them. Germline V lookup: CDR1 MNHEY, CDR2 SVGAGI. The CDR3 is made up of 13 amino acids. The CDR3 coding sequence is TGTGCCAGCAGTTCGCCTAGCACAGATACGCAGTATTTT. Amino acids: CASSSPSTDTQYF.

This clonotype has more than one count but fewer than ten. The rearrangement uses TRBV18 and TRBJ1-6, with a tentative D call TRBD1 (5 bases). This CDR3 contains 16 residues. Germline CDR1 and CDR2: KGHSH and LQKENI. V shed 2 bases and J shed 0 bases, with 8 bases lying between them. The CDR3 DNA is TGTGCCAGCTCACCAGACAGAAACTCCTATAATTCACCCCTCCACTTT. Its protein is CASSPDRNSYNSPLHF.

This clonotype was counted between two and nine times. This chain uses TRBV5-1 with TRBJ2-7; 8 bases line up with TRBD1. This CDR3 contains 15 residues. CDR1 and CDR2 from the germline V gene are SGHRS and YFSETQ. The junction had 6 bases not matched to a gene; V was cut back by 4 bases and J by 0 bases. CDR3 residues: CASSIGTGLSYEQYF. CDR3 coding DNA: TGCGCCAGCAGCATCGGGACAGGCCTCTCCTACGAGCAGTACTTC.

The chain couples TRBV9 to TRBJ1-1, with TRBD1 matching over 10 bases. Germline CDR1 is SGDLS and CDR2 is YYNGEE. The trim removed 0 bases at V and 6 bases at J, leaving 11 bases unmatched. The CDR3 has 17 residues. For the CDR3, the DNA is TGTGCCAGCAGCGTAGGTTTATTGAGGGACAGGGGCGCTGAAGCTTTCTTT. It specifies CASSVGLLRDRGAEAFF.

With regard to this clonotype: Possible read error: a much larger clone is one base away. The conserved phenylalanine or tryptophan normally closing the CDR3 is absent here, so this likely arose from a read error. V usage is TRBV2 and J usage is TRBJ1-1; D call uncertain. The germline CDR1 and CDR2 sequences are SNHLY and FYNNEI. Trimming took 1 base from V and 2 from J, leaving 11 bases between them. This CDR3 is 15 amino acids long. Here the CDR3 DNA reads TGTGCCAGCAGTGAAGGGCAGTCAGTTAACACTGAAGCTTTCTAT. Its translation: CASSEGQSVNTEAFY.

The chain uses TRBV3-1 and TRBJ1-3; D gene uncertain. This CDR3 contains 15 residues. Germline values: CDR1 LGHDT, CDR2 YNNKEL (reference sequence). The germline V and J ends were trimmed by 3 bases and 4 bases, with 13 bases remaining between them. This chain's CDR3 is CASSHIRTYGNTIYF. In nucleotides, the CDR3 is TGTGCCAGCAGCCATATACGAACGTACGGAAACACCATATATTTT.

This clonotype was detected many times. This chain joins TRBV3-1 and TRBJ2-2; D tentatively reads TRBD1 or TRBD2 (5 bases each). The germline V and J ends were trimmed by 3 bases and 0 bases, with 8 bases remaining between them. This CDR3 is 15 amino acids long. Germline CDR1 and CDR2: LGHDT and YNNKEL (reference sequence). CDR3 residues: CASSHEGTNTGELFF. The CDR3 coding sequence is TGTGCCAGCAGCCACGAGGGGACGAACACCGGGGAGCTGTTTTTT.

This clonotype was seen a few times. The chain couples TRBV20-1 to TRBJ2-1; 9 nucleotides align to TRBD1. This CDR3 contains 15 residues. Germline trimming cut 5 bases from V and 10 bases from J; bases unmatched to any gene: 15. The germline V gene encodes CDR1 DFQATT and CDR2 SNEGSKA (reference sequence). The CDR3 DNA sequence: TGCAGTGCTGGACTCCGGGACAGGGCGTCGGAGGAGCAGTTCTTC. Amino acids: CSAGLRDRASEEQFF.

The CDR3 spells CTSSQPGTVNTDTQYF. The DNA for the CDR3 is TGCACCAGCAGCCAGCCAGGGACAGTTAACACAGATACGCAGTATTTT. The chain has TRBV1 and TRBJ2-3; TRBD1 is taken as the D call from the table, unchecked against the DNA. TRBV1 is designated a pseudogene. The CDR3 is 16 amino acids.

This clonotype was observed many times. The chain combines TRBV13 with TRBJ1-2; D unresolved. The V end lost 6 bases, the J end lost 7 bases, and 9 bases lay between the germline ends. This CDR3 has 11 residues. The V gene's germline CDR1 is PRHDT and CDR2 FYEKMQ (reference sequence). The CDR3 protein is CASRGSAGYTF. The CDR3 DNA reads TGTGCCAGCAGAGGGTCCGCTGGCTACACCTTC.

This clonotype was counted at least ten times. The CDR3 DNA follows: TGCAGTGCTAAAGAACAGGGGGCTGTGGCCGGGGAGCTGTTTTTT. Protein product: CSAKEQGAVAGELFF. The chain employs TRBV20-1 and TRBJ2-2; TRBD1 matches at 9 bases. The CDR3 totals 15 residues. The V gene's germline CDR1 is DFQATT and CDR2 SNEGSKA (reference sequence). V lost 4 bases and J lost 6; bases outside the gene matches: 9.

The J gene is TRBJ1-6, the V gene TRBV6-2 or TRBV6-3, with a tentative D call TRBD1 (6 bases). The CDR3 consists of 16 residues. V lost 2 bases, J lost 3 bases, and 11 bases lay in between. Germline values: CDR1 MNHEY, CDR2 SVGEGT. The CDR3 protein is CASSYEQGIYNSPLHF. CDR3 coding DNA: TGTGCCAGCAGTTACGAACAGGGAATCTATAATTCACCCCTCCACTTT.

This clonotype has ten or more counts. The rearrangement uses TRBV4-1 and TRBJ1-6, with a possible D match to TRBD1 (5 bases). CDR1 MGHRA and CDR2 YSYEKL come from the germline V gene. V was pared by 0 bases and J by 0 bases, with 12 bases between. This CDR3 region has 18 residues. The chain's CDR3 is CASSQDTGSSSYNSPLHF. CDR3 DNA: TGCGCCAGCAGCCAAGATACAGGTTCGAGCTCCTATAATTCACCCCTCCACTTT.

In its sample, this clonotype was seen many times. The rearrangement uses TRBV6-2 or TRBV6-3 and TRBJ2-3; either TRBD1 or TRBD2 may supply D (6 bases each). CDR1 and CDR2 from the germline V gene are MNHEY and SVGEGT. V was trimmed by 6 bases and J by 1 base, leaving 17 bases between them. The length of the CDR3 is 16 residues. CDR3: CASSHSPGAGTDTQYF. The CDR3 bases are TGTGCCAGCAGCCACTCCCCGGGGGCCGGCACAGATACGCAGTATTTT.

This clonotype was seen many times. The chain uses TRBV5-6 and TRBJ1-4; D unclear. Trimming cost V 4 bases and J 0 bases, with 7 bases left between them. CDR3 size: 14 residues. CDR1 and CDR2 from the germline V gene are SGHDT and YYEEEE. CDR3 amino acids: CASSRGSTNEKLFF. CDR3 in DNA: TGTGCCAGCAGCCGCGGGTCAACTAATGAAAAACTGTTTTTT.

This clonotype was counted only a few times. The rearrangement uses TRBV9 and TRBJ2-3, with 9 bases aligning to TRBD1. The germline V gene encodes CDR1 SGDLS and CDR2 YYNGEE. V gave up 2 bases and J gave up 1 base; unmatched junction bases: 2. CDR3 length: 15 amino acids. This CDR3 reads CASSVRQGGTDTQYF. For the CDR3, the DNA is TGTGCCAGCAGCGTGCGACAGGGGGGCACAGATACGCAGTATTTT.

This clonotype was seen a handful of times. J is TRBJ1-6 and V is TRBV6-1; D gene uncertain. Germline CDR1 reads MNHNS; CDR2 reads SASEGT. The V gene lost 5 bases and the J gene lost 5 bases, with 10 bases spanning the gap. The CDR3 covers 14 residues. The CDR3 reads CASSPQPNNSPLHF. The CDR3 DNA reads as TGTGCCAGCAGTCCCCAGCCCAATAATTCACCCCTCCACTTT.

This clonotype occurred a few times. The chain carries TRBV6-6 and TRBJ1-3, with D hard to call. Trimming removed 4 bases at V and 0 bases at J, with 13 bases between. CDR3 length: 16 amino acids. Germline CDR1 MNHNY, CDR2 SVGAGI (reference sequence). CDR3 protein: CASSSFGRSSGNTIYF. The CDR3 DNA reads TGTGCCAGCAGTTCCTTTGGACGTTCCTCTGGAAACACCATATATTTT.

This clonotype came up many times. The chain's CDR3 is CASSKDGFYEQYF. In DNA form, the CDR3 reads TGCGCCAGCAGCAAAGACGGGTTCTACGAGCAGTACTTC. This chain links TRBV5-1 with TRBJ2-7; D not certain. The CDR3 spans 13 residues. With 4 bases removed from V and 3 bases from J, the gap between germline ends came to 11 bases. From germline, CDR1 is SGHRS and CDR2 YFSETQ.

This clonotype was picked up many times. This chain connects TRBV28 to TRBJ1-1; 9 bases match TRBD1. With V trimmed by 4 bases and J by 5 bases, 11 bases remained unmatched. CDR1 is MDHEN and CDR2 is SYDVKM in the germline V gene. This CDR3 spans 16 amino acids. The CDR3 loop is CASSSPRTGVTTEAFF. DNA of the CDR3: TGTGCCAGCAGTTCCCCTCGGACAGGGGTAACTACTGAAGCTTTCTTT.

The sample holds a few counts of this clonotype. The gene calls are TRBV6-5 and TRBJ2-7; 7 bases are a match to TRBD2. With V trimmed by 5 bases and J by 2 bases, 3 bases remained unmatched. Germline CDR1 is MNHEY and CDR2 is SVGAGI. The CDR3 has 13 residues. CDR3 in DNA: TGTGCCAGCAGTAAGGCGGGGGCCTACGAGCAGTACTTC. This gives the protein CASSKAGAYEQYF.

This clonotype was detected only a few times. The chain is built from TRBV29-1 and TRBJ1-2; TRBD1 matches 9 bases. CDR3 length: 14 residues. V shed 6 bases, J shed 0 bases, and the junction held 5 bases outside the gene matches. Germline V gives CDR1 SQVTM, CDR2 ANQGSEA. CDR3 DNA sequence: TGCAGCGTGGGACAGGGCCCTCCTAACTATGGCTACACCTTC. Translation gives CSVGQGPPNYGYTF.

The table lists this clonotype with a few counts. V gene TRBV6-1 combines with J gene TRBJ2-1, with TRBD2 matching over 14 bases. From germline, CDR1 is MNHNS and CDR2 SASEGT. The junction had 3 bases not matched to a gene; V was cut back by 4 bases and J by 1 base. The CDR3 has 17 amino acids. CDR3 nucleotide sequence: TGTGCCAGCAGTGGACTAGCGGGGGGGTGGTCCTACAATGAGCAGTTCTTC. Encoded protein: CASSGLAGGWSYNEQFF.

In this sample, this clonotype turned up many times. The V gene is TRBV3-1, the J gene TRBJ2-1; TRBD2 matches at 10 bases. Germline CDR1 is LGHDT and CDR2 is YNNKEL (reference sequence). The J segment lost 5 bases and the V segment lost 0 bases, leaving 13 bases of the junction unmatched. This CDR3 spans 19 amino acids. This CDR3 is CASSQDRRKRGGRDNEQFF. Here the CDR3 DNA reads TGTGCCAGCAGCCAAGATCGACGGAAGCGGGGGGGCCGGGACAATGAGCAGTTCTTC.

This clonotype occurred many times. The V and J genes are TRBV7-8 and TRBJ1-5; possible D gene TRBD1, 6 bases. Per germline, CDR1 SGHVS and CDR2 FQNEAQ. The CDR3 sequence is 15 residues long. V dropped 0 bases and J dropped 2 bases, with 8 bases sitting between them. CDR3 loop: CASSLAGHGNQPQHF. DNA of the CDR3: TGTGCCAGCAGCTTAGCGGGACATGGCAATCAGCCCCAGCATTTT.

The V and J genes are TRBV7-2 and TRBJ1-4, with D unclear. Germline CDR1 is SGHTA and CDR2 is FQGNSA. V lost 0 bases to trimming and J lost 1 base, with 6 bases between them. The CDR3 totals 15 residues. CDR3 bases: TGTGCCAGCAGCTTAGCGTTCGGAACTAATGAAAAACTGTTTTTT. It codes for CASSLAFGTNEKLFF.

This clonotype was found many times. This rearrangement joins TRBV12-3 or TRBV12-4 to TRBJ1-2; the D gene is possibly TRBD1 (6 bases). This CDR3 contains 14 residues. V lost 5 bases and J 4 bases, leaving 14 bases between the germline ends. CDR3 region: CASSLKTGPYGYTF. The CDR3 DNA follows: TGTGCCAGCAGTCTCAAGACAGGTCCCTATGGCTACACCTTC.

The chain combines TRBV6-5 with TRBJ1-2; 8 positions match TRBD1. This CDR3 is built from 13 residues. The V gene's germline CDR1 is MNHEY and CDR2 SVGAGI. The V and J ends lost 6 bases and 3 bases, in that order; junction bases with no gene match: 3. Here the CDR3 DNA reads TGTGCCAGCAGGGACAGGGAGGACTATGGCTACACCTTC. Translation: CASRDREDYGYTF.